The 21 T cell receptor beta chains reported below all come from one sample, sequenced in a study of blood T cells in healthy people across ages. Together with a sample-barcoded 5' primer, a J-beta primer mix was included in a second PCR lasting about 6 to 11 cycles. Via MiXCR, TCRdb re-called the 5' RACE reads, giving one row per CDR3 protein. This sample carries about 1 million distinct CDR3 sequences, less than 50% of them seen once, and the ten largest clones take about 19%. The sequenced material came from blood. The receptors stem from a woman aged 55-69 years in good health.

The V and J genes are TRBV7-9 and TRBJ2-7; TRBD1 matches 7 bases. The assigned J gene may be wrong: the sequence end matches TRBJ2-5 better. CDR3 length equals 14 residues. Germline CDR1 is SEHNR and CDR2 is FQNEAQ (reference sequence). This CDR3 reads CASSFTGTVETQYF. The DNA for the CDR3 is TGTGCCAGCAGTTTCACCGGGACAGTCGAGACCCAGTACTTC.

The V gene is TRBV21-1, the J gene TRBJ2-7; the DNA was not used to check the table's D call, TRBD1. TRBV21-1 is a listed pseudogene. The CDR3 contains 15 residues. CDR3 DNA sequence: TGTGCCAGCTCGCGACACAGGACAGTCTCCTACGAGCAGTACTTC. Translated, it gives CASSRHRTVSYEQYF.

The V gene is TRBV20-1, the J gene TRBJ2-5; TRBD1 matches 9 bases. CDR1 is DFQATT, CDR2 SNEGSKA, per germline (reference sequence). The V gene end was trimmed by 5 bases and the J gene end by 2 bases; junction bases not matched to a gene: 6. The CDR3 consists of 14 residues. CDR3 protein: CSAELDRGQETQYF. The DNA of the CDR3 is TGCAGTGCTGAACTCGACAGGGGGCAAGAGACCCAGTACTTC.

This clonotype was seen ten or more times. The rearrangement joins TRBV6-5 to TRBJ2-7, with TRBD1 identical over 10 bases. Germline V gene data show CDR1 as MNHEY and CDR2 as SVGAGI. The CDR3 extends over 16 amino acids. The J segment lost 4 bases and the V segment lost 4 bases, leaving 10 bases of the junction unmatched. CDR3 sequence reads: CASSSPGQGPLYEQYF. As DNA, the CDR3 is TGTGCCAGCAGTTCTCCGGGACAGGGGCCACTGTACGAGCAGTACTTC.

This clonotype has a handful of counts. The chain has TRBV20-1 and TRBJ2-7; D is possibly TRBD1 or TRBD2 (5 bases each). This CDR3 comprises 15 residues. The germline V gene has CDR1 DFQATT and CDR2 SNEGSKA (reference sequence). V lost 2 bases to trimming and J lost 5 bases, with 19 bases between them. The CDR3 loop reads CSARSYGTPSNEQYF. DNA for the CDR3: TGCAGTGCTAGATCCTACGGGACCCCCAGTAACGAGCAGTACTTC.

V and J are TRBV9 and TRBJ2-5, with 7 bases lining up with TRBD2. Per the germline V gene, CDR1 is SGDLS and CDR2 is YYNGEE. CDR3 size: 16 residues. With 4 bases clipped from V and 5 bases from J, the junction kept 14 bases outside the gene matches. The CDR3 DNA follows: TGTGCCAGCAGCCCTGGACTAGATCGGGTCGTGGAGACCCAGTACTTC. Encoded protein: CASSPGLDRVVETQYF.

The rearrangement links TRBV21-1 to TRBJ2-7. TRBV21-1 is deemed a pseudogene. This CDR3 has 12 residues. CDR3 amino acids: CASSKTSYEQYF. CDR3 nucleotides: TGTGCCAGCAGCAAAACCTCCTACGAGCAGTACTTC.

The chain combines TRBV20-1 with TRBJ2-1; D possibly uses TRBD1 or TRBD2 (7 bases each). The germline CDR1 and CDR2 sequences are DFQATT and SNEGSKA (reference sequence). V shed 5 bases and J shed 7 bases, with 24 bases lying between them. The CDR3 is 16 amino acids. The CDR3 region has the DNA TGCAGTGCTGCCTTCTTCGGGCCCAGGGGGGGGAATGAGCAGTTCTTC. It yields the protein CSAAFFGPRGGNEQFF.

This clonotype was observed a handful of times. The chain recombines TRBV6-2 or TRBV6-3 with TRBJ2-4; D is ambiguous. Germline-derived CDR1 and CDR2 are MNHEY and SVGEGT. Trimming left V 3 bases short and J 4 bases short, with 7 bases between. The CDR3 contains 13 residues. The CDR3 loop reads CASSYGQKNIQYF. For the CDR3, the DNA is TGTGCCAGCAGTTATGGTCAGAAAAACATTCAGTACTTC.

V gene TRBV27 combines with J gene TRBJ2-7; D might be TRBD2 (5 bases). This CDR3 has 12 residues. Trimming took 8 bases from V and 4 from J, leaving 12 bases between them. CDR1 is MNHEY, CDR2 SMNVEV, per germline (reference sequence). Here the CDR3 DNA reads TGTGCCAGCGGCCCCTCGGGGTACGAGCAGTACTTC. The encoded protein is CASGPSGYEQYF.

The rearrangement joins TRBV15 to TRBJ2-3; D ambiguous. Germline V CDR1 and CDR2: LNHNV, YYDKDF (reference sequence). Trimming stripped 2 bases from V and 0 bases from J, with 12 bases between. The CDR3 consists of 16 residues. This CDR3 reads CATSRLGITSTDTQYF. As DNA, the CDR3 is TGTGCCACCAGCAGATTAGGGATAACTAGCACAGATACGCAGTATTTT. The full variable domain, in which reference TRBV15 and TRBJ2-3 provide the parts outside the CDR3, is DAMVIQNPRYQVTQFGKPVTLSCSQTLNHNVMYWYQQKSSQAPKLLFHYYDKDFNNEADTPDNFQSRRPNTSFCFLDIRSPGLGDTAMYLCATSRLGITSTDTQYFGPGTRLTVL.

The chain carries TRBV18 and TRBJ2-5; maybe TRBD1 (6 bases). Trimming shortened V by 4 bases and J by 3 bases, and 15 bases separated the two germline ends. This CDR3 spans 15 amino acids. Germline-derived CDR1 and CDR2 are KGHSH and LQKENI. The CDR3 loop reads CASSLTLGTKETQYF. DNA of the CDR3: TGTGCCAGCTCACTAACCCTGGGGACAAAAGAGACCCAGTACTTC. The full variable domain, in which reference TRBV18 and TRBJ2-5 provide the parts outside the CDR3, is NAGVMQNPRHLVRRRGQEARLRCSPMKGHSHVYWYRQLPEEGLKFMVYLQKENIIDESGMPKERFSAEFPKEGPSILRIQQVVRGDSAAYFCASSLTLGTKETQYFGPGTRLLVL.

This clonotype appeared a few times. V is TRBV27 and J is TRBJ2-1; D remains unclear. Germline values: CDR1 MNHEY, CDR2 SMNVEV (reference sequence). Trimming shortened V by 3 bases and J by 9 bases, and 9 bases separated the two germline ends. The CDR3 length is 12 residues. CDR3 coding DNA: TGTGCCAGCAGTTTTTTCGTGGGTGAGCAGTTCTTC. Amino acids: CASSFFVGEQFF.

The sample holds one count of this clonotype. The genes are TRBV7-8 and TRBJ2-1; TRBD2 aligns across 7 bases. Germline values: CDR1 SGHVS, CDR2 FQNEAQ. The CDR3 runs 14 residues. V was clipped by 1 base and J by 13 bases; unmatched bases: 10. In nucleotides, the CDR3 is TGTGCCAGCAGCTTAGAAGCTAGTGGGGGGGAACAGTTCTTC. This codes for CASSLEASGGEQFF.

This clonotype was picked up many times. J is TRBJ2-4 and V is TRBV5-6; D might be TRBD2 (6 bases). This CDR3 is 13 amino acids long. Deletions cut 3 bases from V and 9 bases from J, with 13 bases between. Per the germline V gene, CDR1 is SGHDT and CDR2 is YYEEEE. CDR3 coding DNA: TGTGCCAGCAGCTACGGTCCCGGGGGCATTCAGTACTTC. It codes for CASSYGPGGIQYF.

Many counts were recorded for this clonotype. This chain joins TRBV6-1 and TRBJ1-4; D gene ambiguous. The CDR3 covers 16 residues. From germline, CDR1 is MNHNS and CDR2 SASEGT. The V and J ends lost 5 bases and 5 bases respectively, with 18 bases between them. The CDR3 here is CASSRPRDANNEKLFF. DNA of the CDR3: TGTGCCAGCAGTCGACCCCGGGATGCTAACAATGAAAAACTGTTTTTT.

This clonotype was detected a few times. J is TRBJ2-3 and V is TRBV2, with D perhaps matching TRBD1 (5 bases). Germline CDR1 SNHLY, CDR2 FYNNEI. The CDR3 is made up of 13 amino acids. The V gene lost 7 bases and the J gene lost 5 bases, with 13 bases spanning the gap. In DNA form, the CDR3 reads TGTGCCAGCATCAAGGGGATGGGAGATACGCAGTATTTT. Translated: CASIKGMGDTQYF.

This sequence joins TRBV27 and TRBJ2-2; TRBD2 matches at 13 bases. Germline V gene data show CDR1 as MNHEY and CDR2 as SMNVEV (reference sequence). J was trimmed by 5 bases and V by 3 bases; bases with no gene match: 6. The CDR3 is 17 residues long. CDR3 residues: CASSLPRLAGGTGELFF. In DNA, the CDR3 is TGTGCCAGCAGTTTGCCCAGACTAGCGGGGGGAACCGGGGAGCTGTTTTTT.

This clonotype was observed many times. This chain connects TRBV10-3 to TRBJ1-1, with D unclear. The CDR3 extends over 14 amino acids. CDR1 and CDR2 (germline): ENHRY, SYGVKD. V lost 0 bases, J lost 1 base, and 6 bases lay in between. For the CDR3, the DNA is TGTGCCATCAGTGAGTCACTCACGAACACTGAAGCTTTCTTT. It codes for CAISESLTNTEAFF.

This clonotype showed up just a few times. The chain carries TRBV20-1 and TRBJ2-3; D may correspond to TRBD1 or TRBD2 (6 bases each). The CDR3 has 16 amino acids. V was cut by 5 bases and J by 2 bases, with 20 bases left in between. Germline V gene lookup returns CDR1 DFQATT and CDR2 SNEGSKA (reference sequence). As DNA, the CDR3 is TGCAGTGCTGGAGGGGGGTCAACACGCTCCACAGATACGCAGTATTTT. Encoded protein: CSAGGGSTRSTDTQYF.

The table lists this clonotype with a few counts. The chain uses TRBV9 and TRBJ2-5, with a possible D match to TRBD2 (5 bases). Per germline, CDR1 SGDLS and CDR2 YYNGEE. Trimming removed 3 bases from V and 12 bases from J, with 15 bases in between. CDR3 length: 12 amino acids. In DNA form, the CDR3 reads TGTGCCAGCAGCGGAGATAATAGCGTGAAGTACTTC. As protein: CASSGDNSVKYF.